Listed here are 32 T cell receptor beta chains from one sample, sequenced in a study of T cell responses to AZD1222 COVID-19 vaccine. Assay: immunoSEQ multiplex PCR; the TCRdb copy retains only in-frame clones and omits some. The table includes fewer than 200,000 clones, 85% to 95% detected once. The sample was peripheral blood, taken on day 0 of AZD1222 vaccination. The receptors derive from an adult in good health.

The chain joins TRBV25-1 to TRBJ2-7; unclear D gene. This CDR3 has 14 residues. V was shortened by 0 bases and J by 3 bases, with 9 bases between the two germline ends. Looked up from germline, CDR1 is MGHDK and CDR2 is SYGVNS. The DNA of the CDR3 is TGTGCCAGCAGTGAATATCTTGGAAGCTACGAGCAGTACTTC. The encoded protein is CASSEYLGSYEQYF.

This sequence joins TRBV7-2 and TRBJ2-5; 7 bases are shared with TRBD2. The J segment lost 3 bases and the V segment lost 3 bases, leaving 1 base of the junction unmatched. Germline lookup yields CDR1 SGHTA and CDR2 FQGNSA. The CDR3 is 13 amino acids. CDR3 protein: CASSLGLKETQYF. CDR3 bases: TGTGCCAGCAGCTTGGGACTAAAAGAGACCCAGTACTTC.

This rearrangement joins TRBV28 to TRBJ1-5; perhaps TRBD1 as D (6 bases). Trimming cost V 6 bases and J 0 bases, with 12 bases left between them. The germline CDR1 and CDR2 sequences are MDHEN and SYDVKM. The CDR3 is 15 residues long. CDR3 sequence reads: CASSHGQYSNQPQHF. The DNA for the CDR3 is TGTGCCAGCAGCCACGGACAGTATAGCAATCAGCCCCAGCATTTT.

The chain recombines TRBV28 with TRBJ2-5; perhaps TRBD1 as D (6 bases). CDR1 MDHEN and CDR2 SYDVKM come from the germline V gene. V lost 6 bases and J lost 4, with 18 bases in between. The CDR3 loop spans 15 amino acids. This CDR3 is CASRGSYRQVETQYF. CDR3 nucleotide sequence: TGTGCCAGCAGGGGCTCATATCGACAGGTAGAGACCCAGTACTTC.

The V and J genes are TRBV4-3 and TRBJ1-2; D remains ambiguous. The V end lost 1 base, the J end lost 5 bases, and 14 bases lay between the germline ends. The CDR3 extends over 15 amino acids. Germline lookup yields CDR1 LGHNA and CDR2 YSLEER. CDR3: CASSQGLGNSYGYTF. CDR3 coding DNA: TGCGCCAGCAGCCAAGGCCTCGGAAATAGTTATGGCTACACCTTC.

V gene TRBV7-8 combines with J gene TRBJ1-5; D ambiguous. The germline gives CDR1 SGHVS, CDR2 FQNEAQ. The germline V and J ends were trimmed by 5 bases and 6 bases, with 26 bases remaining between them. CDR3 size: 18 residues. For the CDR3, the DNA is TGTGCCAGCAGCCACGGACCGCTGCAAGGTCCCAAGGGTCAGCCCCAGCATTTT. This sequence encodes CASSHGPLQGPKGQPQHF.

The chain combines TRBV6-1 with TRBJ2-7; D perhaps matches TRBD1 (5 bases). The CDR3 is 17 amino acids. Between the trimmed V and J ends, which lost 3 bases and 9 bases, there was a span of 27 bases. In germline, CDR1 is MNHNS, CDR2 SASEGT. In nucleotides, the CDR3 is TGTGCCAGCAGTGAGGGAAGACAGTTTAATACGCCTAAGGGGCAGTACTTC. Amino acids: CASSEGRQFNTPKGQYF.

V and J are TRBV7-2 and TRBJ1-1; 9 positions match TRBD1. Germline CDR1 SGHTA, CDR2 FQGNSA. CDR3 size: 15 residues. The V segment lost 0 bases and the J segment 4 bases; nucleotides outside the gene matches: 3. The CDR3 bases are TGTGCCAGCAGCTTAGCCTCGACAGGGGGCACTGAAGCTTTCTTT. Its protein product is CASSLASTGGTEAFF.

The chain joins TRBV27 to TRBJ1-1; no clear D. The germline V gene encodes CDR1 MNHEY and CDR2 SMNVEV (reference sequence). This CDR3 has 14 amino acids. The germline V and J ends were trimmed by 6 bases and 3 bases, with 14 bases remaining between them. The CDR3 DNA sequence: TGTGCCAGCAGAAATAAGGGCACGGACACTGAAGCTTTCTTT. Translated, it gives CASRNKGTDTEAFF.

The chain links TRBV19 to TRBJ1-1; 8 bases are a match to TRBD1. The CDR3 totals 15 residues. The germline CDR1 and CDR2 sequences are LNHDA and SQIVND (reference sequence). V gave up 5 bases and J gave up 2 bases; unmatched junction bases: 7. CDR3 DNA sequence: TGTGCCAGTAGTCCTCCCGCAGGGGGCAACACTGAAGCTTTCTTT. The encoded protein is CASSPPAGGNTEAFF.

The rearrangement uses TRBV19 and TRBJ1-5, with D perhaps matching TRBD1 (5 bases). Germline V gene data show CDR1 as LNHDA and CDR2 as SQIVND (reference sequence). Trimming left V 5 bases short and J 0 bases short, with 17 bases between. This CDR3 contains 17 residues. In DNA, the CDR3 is TGTGCCAGTAGTCCCGGGTTCGGGGGATTTAGCAATCAGCCCCAGCATTTT. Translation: CASSPGFGGFSNQPQHF.

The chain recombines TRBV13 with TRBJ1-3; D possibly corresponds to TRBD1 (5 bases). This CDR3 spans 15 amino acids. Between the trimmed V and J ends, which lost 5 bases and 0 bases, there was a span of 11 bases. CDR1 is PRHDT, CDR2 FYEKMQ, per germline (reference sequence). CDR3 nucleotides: TGTGCCAGCAGCGCTCTACAGGACTCTGGAAACACCATATATTTT. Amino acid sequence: CASSALQDSGNTIYF.

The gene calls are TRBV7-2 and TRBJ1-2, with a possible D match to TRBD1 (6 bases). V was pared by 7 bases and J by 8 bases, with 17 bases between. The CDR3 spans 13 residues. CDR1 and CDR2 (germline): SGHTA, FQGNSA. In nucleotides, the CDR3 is TGTGCCAGCAACAGCGCAACAGGGAGGGGCTACACCTTC. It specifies CASNSATGRGYTF.

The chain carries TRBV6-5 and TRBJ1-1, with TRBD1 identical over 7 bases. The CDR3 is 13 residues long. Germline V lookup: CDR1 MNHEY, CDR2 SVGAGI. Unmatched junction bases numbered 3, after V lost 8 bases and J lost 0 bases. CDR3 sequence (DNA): TGTGCCAGCTGGGGACAGATGAACACTGAAGCTTTCTTT. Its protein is CASWGQMNTEAFF.

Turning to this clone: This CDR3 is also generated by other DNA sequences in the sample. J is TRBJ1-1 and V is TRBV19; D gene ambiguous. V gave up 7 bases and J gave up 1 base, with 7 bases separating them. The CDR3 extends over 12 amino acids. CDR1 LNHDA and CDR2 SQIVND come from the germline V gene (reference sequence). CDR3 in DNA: TGTGCCAGTACCCTCGGGAACACTGAAGCTTTCTTT. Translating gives CASTLGNTEAFF.

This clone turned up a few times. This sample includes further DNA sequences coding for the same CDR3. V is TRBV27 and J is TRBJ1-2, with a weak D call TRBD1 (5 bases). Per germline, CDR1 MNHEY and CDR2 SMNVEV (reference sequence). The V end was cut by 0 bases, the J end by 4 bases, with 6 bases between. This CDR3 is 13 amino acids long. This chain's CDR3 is CASSLSGGYGYTF. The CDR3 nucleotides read TGTGCCAGCAGTTTATCGGGGGGCTATGGCTACACCTTC.

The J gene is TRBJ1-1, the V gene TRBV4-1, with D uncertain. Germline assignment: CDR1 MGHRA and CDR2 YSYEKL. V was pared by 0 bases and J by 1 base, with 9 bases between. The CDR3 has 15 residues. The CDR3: CASSQDPGENTEAFF. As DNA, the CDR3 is TGCGCCAGCAGCCAAGATCCAGGAGAGAACACTGAAGCTTTCTTT.

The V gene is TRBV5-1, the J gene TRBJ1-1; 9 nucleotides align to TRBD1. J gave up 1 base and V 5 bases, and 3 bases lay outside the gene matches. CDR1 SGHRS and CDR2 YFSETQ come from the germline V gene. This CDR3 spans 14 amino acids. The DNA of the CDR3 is TGCGCCAGCAGTACAGGGGGCCAGAACACTGAAGCTTTCTTT. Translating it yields CASSTGGQNTEAFF.

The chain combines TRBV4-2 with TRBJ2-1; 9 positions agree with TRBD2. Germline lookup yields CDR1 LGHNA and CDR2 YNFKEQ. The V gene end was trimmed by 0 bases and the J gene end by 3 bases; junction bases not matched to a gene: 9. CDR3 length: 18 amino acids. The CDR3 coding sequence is TGTGCCAGCAGCCAAGAAGGGCCCCCGACTAGCGGCTACAATGAGCAGTTCTTC. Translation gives CASSQEGPPTSGYNEQFF.

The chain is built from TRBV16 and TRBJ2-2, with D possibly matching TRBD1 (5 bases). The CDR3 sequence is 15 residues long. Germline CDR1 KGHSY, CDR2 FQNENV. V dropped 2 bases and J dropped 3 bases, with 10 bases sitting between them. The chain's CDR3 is CASSQGRADTGELFF. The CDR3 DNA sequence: TGTGCCAGCAGCCAAGGCAGGGCAGACACCGGGGAGCTGTTTTTT.

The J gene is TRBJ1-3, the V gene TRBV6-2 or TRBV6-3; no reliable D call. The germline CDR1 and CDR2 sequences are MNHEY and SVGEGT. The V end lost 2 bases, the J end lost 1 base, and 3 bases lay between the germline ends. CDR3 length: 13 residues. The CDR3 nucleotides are TGTGCCAGCAGTTACGAGTCTGGAAACACCATATATTTT. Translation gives CASSYESGNTIYF.

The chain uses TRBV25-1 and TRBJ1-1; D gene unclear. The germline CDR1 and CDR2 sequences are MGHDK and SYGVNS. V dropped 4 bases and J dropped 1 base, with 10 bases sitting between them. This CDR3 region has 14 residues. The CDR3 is CASSASDSNTEAFF. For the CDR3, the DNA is TGTGCCAGCAGTGCGAGCGACTCGAACACTGAAGCTTTCTTT. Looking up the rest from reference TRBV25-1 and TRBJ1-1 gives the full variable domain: EADIYQTPRYLVIGTGKKITLECSQTMGHDKMYWYQQDPGMELHLIHYSYGVNSTEKGDLSSESTVSRIRTEHFPLTLESARPSHTSQYLCASSASDSNTEAFFGQGTRLTVV.

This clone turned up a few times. CDR3 coding DNA: TGCAGCGTTGAAGCTTCTGGCTGGATGAACACTGAAGCTTTCTTT. Residues: CSVEASGWMNTEAFF. The J gene is TRBJ1-1, the V gene TRBV29-1; no clear D. This CDR3 contains 15 residues. The germline V gene has CDR1 SQVTM and CDR2 ANQGSEA. Trimming took off 1 base at V and 0 bases at J, with 12 bases between the two ends. The variable domain in full, completed from reference TRBV29-1 and TRBJ1-1, reads SAVISQKPSRDICQRGTSLTIQCQVDSQVTMMFWYRQQPGQSLTLIATANQGSEATYESGFVIDKFPISRPNLTFSTLTVSNMSPEDSSIYLCSVEASGWMNTEAFFGQGTRLTVV.

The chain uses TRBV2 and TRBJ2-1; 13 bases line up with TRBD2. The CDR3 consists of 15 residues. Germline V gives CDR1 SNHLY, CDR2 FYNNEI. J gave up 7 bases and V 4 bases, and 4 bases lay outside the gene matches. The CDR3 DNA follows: TGTGCCAGCAGTGGGACTAGCGGGAGTCGGAATGAGCAGTTCTTC. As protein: CASSGTSGSRNEQFF.

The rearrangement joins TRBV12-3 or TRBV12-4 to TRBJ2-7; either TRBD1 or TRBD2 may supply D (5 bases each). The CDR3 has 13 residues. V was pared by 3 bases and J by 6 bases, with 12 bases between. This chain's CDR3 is CASSLTEGGEQYV. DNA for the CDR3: TGTGCCAGCAGTTTGACAGAGGGCGGCGAGCAGTACGTC.

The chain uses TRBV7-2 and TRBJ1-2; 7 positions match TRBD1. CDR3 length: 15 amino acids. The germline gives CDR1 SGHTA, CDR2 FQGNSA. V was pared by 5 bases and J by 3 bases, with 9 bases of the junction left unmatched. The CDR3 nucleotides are TGTGCCAGCAGCGGTCCGGGACAGCCCTACTATGGCTACACCTTC. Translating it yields CASSGPGQPYYGYTF.

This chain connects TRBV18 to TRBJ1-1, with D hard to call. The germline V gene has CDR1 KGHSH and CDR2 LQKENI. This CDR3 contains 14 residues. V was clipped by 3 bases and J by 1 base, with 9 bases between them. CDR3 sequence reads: CASSPVYTNTEAFF. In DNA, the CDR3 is TGTGCCAGCTCACCCGTCTACACGAACACTGAAGCTTTCTTT.

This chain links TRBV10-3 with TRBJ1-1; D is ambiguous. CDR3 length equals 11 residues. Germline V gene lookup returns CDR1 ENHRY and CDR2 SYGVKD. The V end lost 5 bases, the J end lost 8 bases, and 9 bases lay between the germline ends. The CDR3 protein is CAISRQYEAFF. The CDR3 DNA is TGTGCCATCAGTCGTCAATACGAAGCTTTCTTT.

CDR3 bases: TGTGCCAGCAGGTCGGACACTGAAGCTTTCTTT. Translated, it gives CASRSDTEAFF. The rearrangement uses TRBV11-2 and TRBJ1-1; D is ambiguous. Trimming cost V 6 bases and J 3 bases, with 5 bases left between them. CDR1 and CDR2 from the germline V gene are SGHAT and FQNNGV. The CDR3 has 11 amino acids.

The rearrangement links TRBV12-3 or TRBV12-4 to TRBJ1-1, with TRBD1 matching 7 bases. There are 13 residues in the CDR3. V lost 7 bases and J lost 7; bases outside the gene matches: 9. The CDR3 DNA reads TGTGCCAGCACCCTACAGGGGAAGGGTGAAGCTTTCTTT. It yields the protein CASTLQGKGEAFF.

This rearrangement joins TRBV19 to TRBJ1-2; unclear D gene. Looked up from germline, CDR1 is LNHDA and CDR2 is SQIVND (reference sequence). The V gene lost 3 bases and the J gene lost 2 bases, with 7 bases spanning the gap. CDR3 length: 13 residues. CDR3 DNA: TGTGCCAGTAGTATCATGTTGAACTATGGCTACACCTTC. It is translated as CASSIMLNYGYTF. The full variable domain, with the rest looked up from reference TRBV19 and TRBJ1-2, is DGGITQSPKYLFRKEGQNVTLSCEQNLNHDAMYWYRQDPGQGLRLIYYSQIVNDFQKGDIAEGYSVSREKKESFPLTVTSAQKNPTAFYLCASSIMLNYGYTFGSGTRLTVV.

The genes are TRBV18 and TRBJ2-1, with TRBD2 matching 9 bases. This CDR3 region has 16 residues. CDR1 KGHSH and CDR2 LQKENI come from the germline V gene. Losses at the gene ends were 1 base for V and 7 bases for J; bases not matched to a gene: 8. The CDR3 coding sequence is TGTGCCAGCTCACCACAGTCAGCGGGAGGACGGAATGAGCAGTTCTTC. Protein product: CASSPQSAGGRNEQFF.